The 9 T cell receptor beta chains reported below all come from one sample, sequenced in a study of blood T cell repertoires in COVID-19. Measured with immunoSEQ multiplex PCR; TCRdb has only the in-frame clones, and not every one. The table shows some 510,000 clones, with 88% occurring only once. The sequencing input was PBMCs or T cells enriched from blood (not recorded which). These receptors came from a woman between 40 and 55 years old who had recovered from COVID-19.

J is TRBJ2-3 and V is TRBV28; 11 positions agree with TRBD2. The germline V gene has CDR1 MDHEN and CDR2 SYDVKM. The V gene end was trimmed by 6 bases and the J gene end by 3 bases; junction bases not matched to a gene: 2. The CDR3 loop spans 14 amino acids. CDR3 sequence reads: CASRPSGRTDTQYF. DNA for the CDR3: TGTGCCAGCAGACCTAGCGGGAGGACAGATACGCAGTATTTT.

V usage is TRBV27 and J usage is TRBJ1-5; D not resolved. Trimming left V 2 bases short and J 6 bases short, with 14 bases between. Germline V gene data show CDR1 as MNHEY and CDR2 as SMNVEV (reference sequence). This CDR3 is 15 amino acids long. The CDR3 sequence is CASSLMAAGSQPQHF. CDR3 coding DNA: TGTGCCAGCAGTTTAATGGCGGCCGGGAGTCAGCCCCAGCATTTT.

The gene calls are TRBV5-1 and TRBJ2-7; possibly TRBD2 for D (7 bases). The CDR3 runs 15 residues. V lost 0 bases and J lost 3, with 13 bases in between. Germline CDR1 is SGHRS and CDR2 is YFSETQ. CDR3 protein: CASSLEWEGVYEQYF. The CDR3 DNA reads TGCGCCAGCAGCTTGGAGTGGGAGGGGGTCTACGAGCAGTACTTC.

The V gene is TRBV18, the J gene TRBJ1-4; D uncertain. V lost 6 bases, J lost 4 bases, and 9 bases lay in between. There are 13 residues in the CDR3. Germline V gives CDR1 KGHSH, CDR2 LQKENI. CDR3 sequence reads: CASSSGINEKLFF. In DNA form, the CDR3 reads TGTGCCAGCTCGTCGGGGATTAATGAAAAACTGTTTTTT.

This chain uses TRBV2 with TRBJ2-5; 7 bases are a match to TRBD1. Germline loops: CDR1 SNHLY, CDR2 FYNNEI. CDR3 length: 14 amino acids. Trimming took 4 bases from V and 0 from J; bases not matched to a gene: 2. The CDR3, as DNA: TGTGCCAGCAGTGCGGGACAGTACCAAGAGACCCAGTACTTC. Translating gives CASSAGQYQETQYF.

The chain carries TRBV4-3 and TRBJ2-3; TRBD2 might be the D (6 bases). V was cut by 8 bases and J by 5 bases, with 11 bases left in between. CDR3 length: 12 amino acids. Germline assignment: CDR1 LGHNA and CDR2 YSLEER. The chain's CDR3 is CASPQGGDTQYF. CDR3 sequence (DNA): TGCGCCAGCCCCCAGGGAGGAGATACGCAGTATTTT.

CDR3 sequence (DNA): TGTGCCAGCGCCATGGGGAGGGACTATGGCTACACCTTC. Protein: CASAMGRDYGYTF. The chain employs TRBV19 and TRBJ1-2; no firm D call. V was trimmed by 9 bases and J by 3 bases, leaving 14 bases between them. Germline values: CDR1 LNHDA, CDR2 SQIVND (reference sequence). The CDR3 length is 13 residues.

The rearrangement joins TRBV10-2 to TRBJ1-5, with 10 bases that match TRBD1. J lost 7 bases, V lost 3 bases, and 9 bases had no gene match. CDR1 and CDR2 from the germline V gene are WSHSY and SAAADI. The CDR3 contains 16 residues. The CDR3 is CASSESGTGVGQPQHF. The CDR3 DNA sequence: TGCGCCAGCAGTGAATCGGGGACAGGGGTCGGGCAGCCCCAGCATTTT.

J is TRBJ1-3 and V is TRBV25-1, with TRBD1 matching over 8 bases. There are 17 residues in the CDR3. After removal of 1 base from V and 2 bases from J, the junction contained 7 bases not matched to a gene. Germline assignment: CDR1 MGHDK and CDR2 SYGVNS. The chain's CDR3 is CASSELGTGPTGNTIYF. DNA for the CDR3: TGTGCCAGCAGTGAATTAGGGACAGGTCCTACTGGAAACACCATATATTTT.